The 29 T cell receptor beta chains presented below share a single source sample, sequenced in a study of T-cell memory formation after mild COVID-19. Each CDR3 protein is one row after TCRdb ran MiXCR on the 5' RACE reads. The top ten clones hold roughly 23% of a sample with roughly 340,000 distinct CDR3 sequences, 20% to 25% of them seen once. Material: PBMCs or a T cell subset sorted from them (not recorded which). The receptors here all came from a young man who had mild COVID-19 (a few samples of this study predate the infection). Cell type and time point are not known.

The CDR3 is CASSTGTAGTGNTIYF. The CDR3 DNA follows: TGTGCCAGCTCAACGGGGACGGCTGGAACTGGAAACACCATATATTTT. V usage is TRBV18 and J usage is TRBJ1-3, with a weak D call TRBD1 (5 bases). Trimming took off 5 bases at V and 2 bases at J, with 16 bases between the two ends. The CDR3 is 16 residues long. Per germline, CDR1 KGHSH and CDR2 LQKENI.

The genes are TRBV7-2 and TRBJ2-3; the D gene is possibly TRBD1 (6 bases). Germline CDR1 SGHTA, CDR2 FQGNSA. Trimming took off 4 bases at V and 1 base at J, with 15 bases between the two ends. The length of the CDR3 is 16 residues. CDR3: CASSSPRGWRTDTQYF. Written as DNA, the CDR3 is TGTGCCAGCAGCTCGCCTAGGGGGTGGCGCACAGATACGCAGTATTTT. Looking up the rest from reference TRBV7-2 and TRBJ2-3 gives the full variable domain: GAGVSQSPSNKVTEKGKDVELRCDPISGHTALYWYRQSLGQGLEFLIYFQGNSAPDKSGLPSDRFSAERTGGSVSTLTIQRTQQEDSAVYLCASSSPRGWRTDTQYFGPGTRLTVL.

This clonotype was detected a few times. The CDR3 nucleotides are TGTGCCAGCAGTTTTCAGTCCCGGTCGGATACGCAGTATTTT. Translated: CASSFQSRSDTQYF. This chain uses TRBV6-6 with TRBJ2-3; D is undetermined. Trimming shortened V by 4 bases and J by 6 bases, and 14 bases separated the two germline ends. This CDR3 has 14 amino acids. CDR1 MNHNY and CDR2 SVGAGI come from the germline V gene (reference sequence).

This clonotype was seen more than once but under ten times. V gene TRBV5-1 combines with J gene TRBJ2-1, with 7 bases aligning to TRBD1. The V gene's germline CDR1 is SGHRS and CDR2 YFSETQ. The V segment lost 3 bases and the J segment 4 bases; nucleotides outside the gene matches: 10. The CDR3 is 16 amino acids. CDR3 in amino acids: CASSSDREGWYNEQFF. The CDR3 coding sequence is TGCGCCAGCAGCTCCGACAGGGAAGGTTGGTACAATGAGCAGTTCTTC.

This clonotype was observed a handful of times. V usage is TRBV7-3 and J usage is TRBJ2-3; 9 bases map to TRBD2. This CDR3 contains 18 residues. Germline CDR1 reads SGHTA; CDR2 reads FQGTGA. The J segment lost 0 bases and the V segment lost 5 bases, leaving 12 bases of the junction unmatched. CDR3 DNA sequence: TGTGCCAGCAGCCCCTTCCAGCGGGGGGCAACTAGCACAGATACGCAGTATTTT. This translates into CASSPFQRGATSTDTQYF.

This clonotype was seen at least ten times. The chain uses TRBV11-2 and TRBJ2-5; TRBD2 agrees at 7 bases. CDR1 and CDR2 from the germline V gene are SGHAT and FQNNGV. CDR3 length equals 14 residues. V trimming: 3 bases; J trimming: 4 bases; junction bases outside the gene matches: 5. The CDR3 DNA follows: TGTGCCAGCAGCTTGGGCGGGGGTCTAGAGACCCAGTACTTC. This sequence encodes CASSLGGGLETQYF.

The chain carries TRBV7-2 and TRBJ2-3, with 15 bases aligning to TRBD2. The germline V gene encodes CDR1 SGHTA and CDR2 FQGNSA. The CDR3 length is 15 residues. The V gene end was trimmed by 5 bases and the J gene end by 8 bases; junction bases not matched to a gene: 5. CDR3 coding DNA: TGTGCCAGCAGCGGGGGACTAGCGGGGGGAGGTACGCAGTATTTT. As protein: CASSGGLAGGGTQYF.

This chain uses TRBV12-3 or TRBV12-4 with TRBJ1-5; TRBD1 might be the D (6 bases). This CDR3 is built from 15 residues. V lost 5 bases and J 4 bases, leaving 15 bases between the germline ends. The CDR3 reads CASSSLGTPNQPQHF. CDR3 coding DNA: TGTGCCAGCAGTAGCCTCGGGACACCTAATCAGCCCCAGCATTTT.

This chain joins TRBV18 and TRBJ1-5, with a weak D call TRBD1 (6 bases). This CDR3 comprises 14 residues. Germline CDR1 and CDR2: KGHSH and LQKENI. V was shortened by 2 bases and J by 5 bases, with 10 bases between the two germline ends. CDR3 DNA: TGTGCCAGCTCACCAACAGGGTCCGATCAGCCCCAGCATTTT. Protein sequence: CASSPTGSDQPQHF.

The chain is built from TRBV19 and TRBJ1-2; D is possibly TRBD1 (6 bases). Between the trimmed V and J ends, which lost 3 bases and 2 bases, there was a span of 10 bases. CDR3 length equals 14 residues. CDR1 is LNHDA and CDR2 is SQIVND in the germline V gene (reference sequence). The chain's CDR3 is CASSMWDNNYGYTF. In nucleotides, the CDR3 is TGTGCCAGTAGTATGTGGGACAACAACTATGGCTACACCTTC.

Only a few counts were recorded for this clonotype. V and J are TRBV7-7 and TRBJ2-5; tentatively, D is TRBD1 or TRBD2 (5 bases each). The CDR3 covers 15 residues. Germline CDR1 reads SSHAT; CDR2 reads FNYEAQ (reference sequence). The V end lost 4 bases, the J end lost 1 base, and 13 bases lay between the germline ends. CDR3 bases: TGTGCCAGCAGCTCGGGACCGGCATCCCAAGAGACCCAGTACTTC. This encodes CASSSGPASQETQYF.

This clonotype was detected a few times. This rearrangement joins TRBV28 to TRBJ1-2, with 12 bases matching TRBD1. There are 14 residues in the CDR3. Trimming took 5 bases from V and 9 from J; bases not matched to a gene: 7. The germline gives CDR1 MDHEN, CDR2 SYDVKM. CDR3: CASSPDGTGGSYTF. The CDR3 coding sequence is TGTGCCAGCAGTCCGGACGGGACAGGGGGCAGCTACACCTTC.

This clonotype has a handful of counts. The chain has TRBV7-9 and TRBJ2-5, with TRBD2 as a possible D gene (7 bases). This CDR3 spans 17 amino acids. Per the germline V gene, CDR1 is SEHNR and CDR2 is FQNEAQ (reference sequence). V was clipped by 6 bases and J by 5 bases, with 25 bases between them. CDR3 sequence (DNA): TGTGCCAGCAGACGGACAGTTCTGGGAGGGGATTCGGAGACCCAGTACTTC. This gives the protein CASRRTVLGGDSETQYF.

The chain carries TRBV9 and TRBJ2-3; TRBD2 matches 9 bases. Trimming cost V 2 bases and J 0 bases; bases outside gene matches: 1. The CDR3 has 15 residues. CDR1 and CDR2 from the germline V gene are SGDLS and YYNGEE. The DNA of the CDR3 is TGTGCCAGCAGCGTTAGCGGGGGAAGCACAGATACGCAGTATTTT. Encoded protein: CASSVSGGSTDTQYF.

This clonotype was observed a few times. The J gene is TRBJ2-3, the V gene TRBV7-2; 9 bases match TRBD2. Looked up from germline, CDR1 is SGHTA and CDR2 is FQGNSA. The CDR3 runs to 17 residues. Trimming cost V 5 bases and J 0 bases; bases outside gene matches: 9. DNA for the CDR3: TGTGCCAGCAGCGCCCTAGCGGGGCGTTGGAGCACAGATACGCAGTATTTT. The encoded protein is CASSALAGRWSTDTQYF.

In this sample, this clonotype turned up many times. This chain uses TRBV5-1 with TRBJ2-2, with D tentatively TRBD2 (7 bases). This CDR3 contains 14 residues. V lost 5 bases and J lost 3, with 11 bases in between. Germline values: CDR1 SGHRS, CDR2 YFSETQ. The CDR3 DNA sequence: TGCGCCAGCAGAGGGGGGGCGGACACCGGGGAGCTGTTTTTT. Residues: CASRGGADTGELFF. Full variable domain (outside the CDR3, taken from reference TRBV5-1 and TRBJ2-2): KAGVTQTPRYLIKTRGQQVTLSCSPISGHRSVSWYQQTPGQGLQFLFEYFSETQRNKGNFPGRFSGRQFSNSRSEMNVSTLELGDSALYLCASRGGADTGELFFGEGSRLTVL.

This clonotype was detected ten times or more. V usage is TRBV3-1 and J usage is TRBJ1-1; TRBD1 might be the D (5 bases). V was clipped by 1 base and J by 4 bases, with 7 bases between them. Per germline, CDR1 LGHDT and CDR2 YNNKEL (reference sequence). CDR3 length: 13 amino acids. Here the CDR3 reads CASSQGRGTEAFF. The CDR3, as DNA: TGTGCCAGCAGCCAAGGGAGGGGCACTGAAGCTTTCTTT.

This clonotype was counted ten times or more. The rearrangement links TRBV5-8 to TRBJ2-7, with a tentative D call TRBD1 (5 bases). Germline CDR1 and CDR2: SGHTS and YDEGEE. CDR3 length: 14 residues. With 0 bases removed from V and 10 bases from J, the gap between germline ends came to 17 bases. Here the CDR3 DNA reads TGTGCCAGCAGCTTGGCCCTAGGGGATTCCCGCCAGTACGTC. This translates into CASSLALGDSRQYV.

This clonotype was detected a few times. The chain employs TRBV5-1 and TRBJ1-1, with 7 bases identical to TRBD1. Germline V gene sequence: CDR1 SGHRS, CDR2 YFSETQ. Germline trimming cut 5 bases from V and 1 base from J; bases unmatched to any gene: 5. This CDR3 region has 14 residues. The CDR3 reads CASRDGQANTEAFF. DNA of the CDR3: TGCGCCAGCAGGGACGGACAGGCGAACACTGAAGCTTTCTTT.

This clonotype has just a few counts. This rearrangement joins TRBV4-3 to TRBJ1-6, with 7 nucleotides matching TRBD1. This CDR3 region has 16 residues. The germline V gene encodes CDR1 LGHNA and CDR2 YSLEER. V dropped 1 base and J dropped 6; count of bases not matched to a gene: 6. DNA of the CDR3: TGCGCCAGCAGCCAAGTCCCTAGGGGGCCTAATTCACCCCTCCACTTT. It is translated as CASSQVPRGPNSPLHF.

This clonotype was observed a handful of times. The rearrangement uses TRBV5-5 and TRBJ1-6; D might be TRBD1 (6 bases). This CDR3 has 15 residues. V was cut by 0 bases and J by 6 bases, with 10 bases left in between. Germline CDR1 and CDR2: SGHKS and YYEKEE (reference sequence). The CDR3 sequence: CASSLAWTANSPLHF. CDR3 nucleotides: TGTGCCAGCAGCTTGGCTTGGACAGCTAATTCACCCCTCCACTTT.

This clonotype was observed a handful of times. CDR3 loop: CATSGTGSTERAQYF. In DNA form, the CDR3 reads TGTGCCACCAGTGGTACCGGATCGACGGAGAGGGCGCAGTATTTT. The chain combines TRBV24-1 with TRBJ2-3, with a weak D call TRBD2 (5 bases). Trimming removed 5 bases from V and 10 bases from J, with 21 bases in between. Germline V lookup: CDR1 KGHDR, CDR2 SFDVKD. The CDR3 runs 15 residues.

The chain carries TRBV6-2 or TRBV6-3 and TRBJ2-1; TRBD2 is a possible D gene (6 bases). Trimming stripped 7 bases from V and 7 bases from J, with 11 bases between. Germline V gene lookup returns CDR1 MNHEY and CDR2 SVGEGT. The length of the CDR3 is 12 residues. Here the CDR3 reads CASTLGGNEQFF. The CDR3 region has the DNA TGTGCCAGCACCCTTGGGGGGAATGAGCAGTTCTTC.

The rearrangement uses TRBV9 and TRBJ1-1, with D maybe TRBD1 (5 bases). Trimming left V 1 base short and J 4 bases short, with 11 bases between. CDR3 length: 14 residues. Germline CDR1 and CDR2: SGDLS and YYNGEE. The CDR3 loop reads CASSVHRDSTEAFF. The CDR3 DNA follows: TGTGCCAGCAGCGTACATAGGGACTCCACTGAAGCTTTCTTT.

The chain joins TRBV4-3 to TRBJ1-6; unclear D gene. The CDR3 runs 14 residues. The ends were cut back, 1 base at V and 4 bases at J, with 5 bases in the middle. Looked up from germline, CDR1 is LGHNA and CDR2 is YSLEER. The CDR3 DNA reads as TGCGCCAGCAGCCAAGGGGTATATAATTCACCCCTCCACTTT. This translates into CASSQGVYNSPLHF.

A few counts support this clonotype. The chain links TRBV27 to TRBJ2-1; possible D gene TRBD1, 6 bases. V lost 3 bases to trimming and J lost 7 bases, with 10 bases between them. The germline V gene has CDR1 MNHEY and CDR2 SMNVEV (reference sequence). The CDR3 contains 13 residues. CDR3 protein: CASSFRGNNEQFF. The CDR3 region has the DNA TGTGCCAGCAGTTTCAGGGGTAATAATGAGCAGTTCTTC.

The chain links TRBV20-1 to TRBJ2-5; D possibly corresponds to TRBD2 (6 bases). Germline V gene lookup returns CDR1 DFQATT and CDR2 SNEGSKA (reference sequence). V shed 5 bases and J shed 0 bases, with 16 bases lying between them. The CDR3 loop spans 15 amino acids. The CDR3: CSAPVGGTYQETQYF. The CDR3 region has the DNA TGCAGTGCTCCCGTGGGGGGTACCTACCAAGAGACCCAGTACTTC.

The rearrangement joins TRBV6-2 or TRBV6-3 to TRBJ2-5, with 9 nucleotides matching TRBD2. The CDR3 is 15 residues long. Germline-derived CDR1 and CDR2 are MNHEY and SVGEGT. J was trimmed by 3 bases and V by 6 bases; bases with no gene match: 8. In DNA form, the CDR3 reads TGTGCCAGCAGATTGAGGACTAGCGAAAAAGAGACCCAGTACTTC. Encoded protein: CASRLRTSEKETQYF.

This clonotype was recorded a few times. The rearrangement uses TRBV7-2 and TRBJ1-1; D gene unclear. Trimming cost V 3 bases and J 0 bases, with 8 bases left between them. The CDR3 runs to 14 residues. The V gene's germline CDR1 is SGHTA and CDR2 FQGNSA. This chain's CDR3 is CASSFLVVNTEAFF. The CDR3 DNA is TGTGCCAGCAGCTTCCTAGTAGTGAACACTGAAGCTTTCTTT.